This T cell receptor (beta chain) was recorded in a study of regulatory T cells in long-lasting Graves disease. Regarding time point: newly diagnosed GD, antithyroid drugs for less than 3 months. The authors made the TCR library using RNA they extracted from PBMCs. Per germline, CDR1 MNHGY and CDR2 SVAAGI. The V and J ends lost 4 bases and 0 bases respectively, with 19 bases between them. The CDR3 covers 17 residues. This clonotype was counted ten times or more. Arm-PCR of CDR3 regions with iRepertoire HTBI primers generated TCR beta libraries. TCRdb fed the multiplex PCR reads into MiXCR, producing one record per CDR3 protein. This table holds about 440,000 distinct CDR3 sequences, about 15% found once. The sample was also reused in another study, on T cells in Graves' hyperthyroidism and ophthalmopathy.

The sequencing used peripheral blood mononuclear cells (PBMCs), collected at new diagnosis, from a patient treated with antithyroid drugs. This chain links TRBV6-9 with TRBJ2-7; weak D call: TRBD2 (6 bases). The TCR originated in a woman in her 30s with Graves disease. The CDR3, as DNA: TGTGCCAGCAGTTCAGGGTGGCACCCGCGGGGCTCCTACGAGCAGTACTTC. It codes for CASSSGWHPRGSYEQYF.